One T cell receptor (beta chain) is described in this entry. Antigen: not known. Some second doses came at about 4 weeks and others at about 12 weeks; these were pooled. These data originate in a study of T cell responses to AZD1222 COVID-19 vaccine. The assay was immunoSEQ multiplex PCR, and TCRdb's table has in-frame clones only and misses some. The sample lists around 120,000 clones; 88% were seen once. Findings and caveats of the study: Per reports, nearly half of all spike-specific TCRs target regions that are unmutated in variants. Donors were chiefly white British, with a greater number of females, and clonal diversity was perhaps underestimated.

The CDR3 is 13 amino acids. The V end lost 6 bases, the J end lost 3 bases, and 12 bases lay between the germline ends. The chain has TRBV12-3 or TRBV12-4 and TRBJ2-7; D might be TRBD2 (6 bases). Sequenced here: peripheral blood, sampled 28 days after the second AZD1222 dose. The receptor was isolated from an adult who received the AZD1222 COVID-19 vaccine. The CDR3 here is CASRASANYEQYF. The DNA of the CDR3 is TGTGCCAGCAGGGCTAGCGCGAACTACGAGCAGTACTTC.